This T cell receptor beta chain is from a study of T cells in Graves' hyperthyroidism and ophthalmopathy. The count of this clonotype is one. The antigen remains undetermined. Amplification of TCR beta CDR3 regions used RNA as the template. The TCR CDR3 was amplified in a first-round RT-PCR using the HTBI primer set. TCRdb re-derived calls from the multiplex PCR reads in MiXCR, one entry per CDR3 protein. The sample lists hundreds of thousands of distinct CDR3 sequences, 45% occurring once. V was pared by 7 bases and J by 8 bases, with 11 bases between. The CDR3 totals 12 residues. Germline V gene sequence: CDR1 LNHDA, CDR2 SQIVND (reference sequence). Notes on the study in general: Stable hyperthyroidism was told apart from ophthalmopathy by a model built on 13 V-J features. Appearing also in blood were most of the thyroid clonotypes expanded above 0.001. Ophthalmopathy onset followed model prediction by a median approximately 6.2 months.

The diagnoses drew upon clinical symptoms, serum thyroxine and TRAb, thyroid ultrasound and orbital computed tomography. The sequenced material came from peripheral blood or thyroid tissue (not recorded which). This TCR was recovered from an adult man with Graves' disease, either hyperthyroidism or ophthalmopathy (not recorded which). The chain carries TRBV19 and TRBJ1-4; possibly TRBD1 for D (6 bases). This CDR3 is CASTRDTEKLFF. For the CDR3, the DNA is TGTGCCAGTACTCGGGACACCGAAAAACTGTTTTTT.